The rows below give T cell receptor beta chains drawn from one sample of a study of blood T cell repertoires in COVID-19. The data were produced by immunoSEQ multiplex PCR, yet TCRdb's version contains in-frame clones alone and is incomplete. The table lists tens of thousands of clones, 85% to 90% of them singletons, with roughly 9.6% in the top ten. The specimen was peripheral blood. These receptors were collected from an elderly man with acute or convalescent COVID-19. Each CDR3 is given with its conserved first and last residue. Each record gives: J gene, D gene, V gene, CDR3 protein. A D gene is named only where the DNA matches it firmly.

j_call: TRBJ1-1
d_call: -
v_call: TRBV7-9
cdr3_aa: CASSFWTARNTEAFF

j_call: TRBJ2-3
d_call: TRBD2
v_call: TRBV5-8
cdr3_aa: CASPGTSGSPDTQYF

j_call: TRBJ1-1
d_call: -
v_call: TRBV5-1
cdr3_aa: CASSWQDTRTEAFF

j_call: TRBJ2-2
d_call: TRBD2
v_call: TRBV7-3
cdr3_aa: CASSWGGATGELFF

j_call: TRBJ2-1
d_call: -
v_call: TRBV15
cdr3_aa: CATSRELTRGGNEQFF

j_call: TRBJ1-2
d_call: TRBD1
v_call: TRBV7-9
cdr3_aa: CASSLGQGDYGYTF

j_call: TRBJ2-1
d_call: -
v_call: TRBV11-2
cdr3_aa: CASSPDNNEQFF

j_call: TRBJ2-3
d_call: -
v_call: TRBV6-1
cdr3_aa: CASSEWRAGADTQYF

j_call: TRBJ1-5
d_call: -
v_call: TRBV6-1
cdr3_aa: CASSEVGLINQPQHF

j_call: TRBJ1-3
d_call: -
v_call: TRBV19
cdr3_aa: CASQGYSGNTIYF

j_call: TRBJ1-2
d_call: -
v_call: TRBV7-2
cdr3_aa: CASSAYTPHF

j_call: TRBJ1-1
d_call: -
v_call: TRBV3-1/TRBV3-2
cdr3_aa: CASSQRPREVKAFF

j_call: TRBJ2-1
d_call: TRBD2
v_call: TRBV19
cdr3_aa: CASSRDGLAGLNEQFF

j_call: TRBJ1-5
d_call: -
v_call: TRBV19
cdr3_aa: CASTLGAGTGPQHF

j_call: TRBJ2-3
d_call: -
v_call: TRBV7-3
cdr3_aa: CASSLRRDPDTQYF

j_call: TRBJ2-3
d_call: -
v_call: TRBV4-1
cdr3_aa: CASSQRFTDTQYF

j_call: TRBJ1-6
d_call: TRBD1
v_call: TRBV5-6
cdr3_aa: CASSTGTGAYNSPLHF

j_call: TRBJ2-5
d_call: TRBD2
v_call: TRBV10-1
cdr3_aa: CASSEGLAGGETQYF

j_call: TRBJ2-7
d_call: -
v_call: TRBV19
cdr3_aa: CASSIAPAGSYEQYF

j_call: TRBJ1-2
d_call: TRBD1
v_call: TRBV2
cdr3_aa: CASSPGTAHGYTF

j_call: TRBJ2-7
d_call: TRBD2
v_call: TRBV7-9
cdr3_aa: CASGTSGRPPYEQYF

j_call: TRBJ1-1
d_call: -
v_call: TRBV30
cdr3_aa: CAHGGGGRSEAFF

j_call: TRBJ1-5
d_call: TRBD1
v_call: TRBV6-6
cdr3_aa: CASSPHAGQGEQPQHF

j_call: TRBJ2-1
d_call: TRBD1
v_call: TRBV30
cdr3_aa: CAWKMGQSSYNEQFF

j_call: TRBJ2-7
d_call: TRBD1
v_call: TRBV7-9
cdr3_aa: CASSPQDPDRGRIPYEQYF

j_call: TRBJ1-4
d_call: -
v_call: TRBV11-3
cdr3_aa: CASSSHGEKEKLFF

j_call: TRBJ2-3
d_call: TRBD1
v_call: TRBV29-1
cdr3_aa: CSGVTGTFTDTQYF

j_call: TRBJ2-7
d_call: -
v_call: TRBV21-1
cdr3_aa: CASSKAFGRPWEQYF

j_call: TRBJ2-7
d_call: -
v_call: TRBV7-8
cdr3_aa: CASSPVFTEQYF

j_call: TRBJ2-1
d_call: TRBD2
v_call: TRBV25-1
cdr3_aa: CASSISSGESYNEQFF

j_call: TRBJ2-5
d_call: -
v_call: TRBV7-9
cdr3_aa: CASSSRKTRGTQYF

j_call: TRBJ1-4
d_call: -
v_call: TRBV5-1
cdr3_aa: CASSFDPEREKLFF

j_call: TRBJ2-3
d_call: -
v_call: TRBV15
cdr3_aa: CATSRDPAGSTDTQYF

j_call: TRBJ2-7
d_call: TRBD2
v_call: TRBV5-3
cdr3_aa: CARSLTSGTNEQYF

j_call: TRBJ1-1
d_call: -
v_call: TRBV18
cdr3_aa: CASSPDRPGLTEAFF

j_call: TRBJ2-3
d_call: TRBD2
v_call: TRBV19
cdr3_aa: CASSASTSSSTDTQYF

j_call: TRBJ2-7
d_call: TRBD1
v_call: TRBV5-6
cdr3_aa: CASSEGQGNYEQYF

j_call: TRBJ2-3
d_call: -
v_call: TRBV29-1
cdr3_aa: CSVGRGSEAQYF

j_call: TRBJ2-5
d_call: TRBD2
v_call: TRBV4-1
cdr3_aa: CASSQDKGTSRETQYF

j_call: TRBJ2-2
d_call: -
v_call: TRBV9
cdr3_aa: CASSVVPGMNTGELFF

j_call: TRBJ1-5
d_call: TRBD1
v_call: TRBV6-9
cdr3_aa: CASSWFRGQSNQPQHF

j_call: TRBJ2-7
d_call: TRBD2
v_call: TRBV19
cdr3_aa: CASSITSGSSEQYF

j_call: TRBJ2-7
d_call: TRBD1
v_call: TRBV28
cdr3_aa: CASSFGTGDSYEQYF

j_call: TRBJ1-2
d_call: -
v_call: TRBV5-1
cdr3_aa: CASSPPQGGLSGYTF